This TCR beta chain came from a study of cytomegalovirus exposure and HLA in healthy donors (dated by TCRdb to the late 2010s). About the investigation overall: In an earlier analysis of about 560 of the donors, less than 350 Gb of sequence data and 117 million unique TCR beta sequences from 150 million to 200 million T cells were reported. An early release covering 550 to 700 HLA-typed donors comprised approximately 300 gigabases of sequencing data and around 86 million unique TCR sequences. Of the 350 to 450 genotyped donors, approximately 83% fell in the genetic ancestry cluster associated with self-reported Caucasian donors. The study was designed to test whether signatures of past pathogen exposure could be identified by cataloging public T cell receptors. Using immunosequencing, the study profiled T cell repertoires from some 670 subjects and related those repertoires to cytomegalovirus serostatus. Along with the roughly 670-subject first cohort, a separate validation cohort of 120 different subjects was used. The study combined high-throughput TCR immunosequencing, statistical association of individual TCRs with disease status, and machine learning to predict cytomegalovirus infection status. To study patterns of TCR occurrence, a later analysis re-analyzed previously published TCR beta repertoires from 666 donors and added high-resolution HLA genotyping. In the later analysis, no new phenotypic data were used to find candidate immune exposures; instead, reliance was placed on TCR beta sequences and their occurrence across donors. An earlier analysis of 587 of the donors applied high-throughput TCR beta sequencing to assess whether each TCR beta V gene segment acted as functional or pseudogenic. Donor age, sex, ethnicity and CMV serostatus were compiled together with the repertoire data. A later genetic analysis took genome-wide SNP genotypes for about 55% of the 666 donors and used that subset as a discovery cohort. Every discovery cohort repertoire had been produced on one sequencing platform. HLA typing covered class I and class II loci at four-digit resolution. Typing coverage varied by locus: 629-630 donors for A, B, C, DRB1 and DQB1; roughly 560 for DQA1; 600 to 610 for DPA1; some 470 for DPB1. Because of strong linkage in the cohort, a few DR-DQ haplotypes were treated as single units for association and clustering. Among about 360 genotyped donors of the cohort, an average of about 240,000 unique TCR beta nucleotide sequences were sequenced per donor, roughly 20% of them non-productive.

The trim is 6 bases for V and 2 bases for J, with a gap of 16 bases between the germline ends. CDR1 and CDR2 were assigned from the germline V gene (reference sequence) as LNHDA and SQIVND. Reading from cysteine to phenylalanine, the CDR3 counts 15 amino acids. Only CDR3 DNA is held: 45 bases, read in frame from base 1. The cohort was made up of approximately 700 healthy bone marrow donors. Cohort members were all nominally healthy when sampled, although unrecorded immune exposures were likely present. The donor was CMV seropositive and was included in the group of some 290 seropositive cohort members. A peripheral blood sample was collected from each donor, and TCR beta sequencing was performed on peripheral blood mononuclear cells. The Qiagen DNeasy Blood Extraction Kit was used to extract genomic DNA from the blood cell samples. Turning to this clone: Its antigen is still unknown. No clone much larger than this one lies a single base away; base qualities are absent.

Results the study describes overall, beyond this receptor: A group of highly shared sequence variants was considered likely to be a technical artifact of the sequencing pipeline. Because the 87-base-pair reads could not distinguish some IMGT-functional V segments, including TRBV6-2 and TRBV6-3, those segments were excluded. According to a later analysis, parvovirus B19, influenza, CMV and Epstein-Barr virus appeared linked to several top co-occurrence clusters. Correlated functional status among segregating V segments might be attributable to linkage disequilibrium, but an unknown experimental factor could not be ruled out. While some public TCRs were present in many individuals, most TCR sequences turned up only very rarely across donors. Broadly in line with IMGT annotations, most TCR beta V segments showed up in productive rearrangements about 87% or about 30% of the time in an earlier analysis of 587 of the donors. A later analysis found that most CMV-associated TCR beta chains appeared HLA-restricted, with HLA associations seemingly driven largely by CMV exposure. Immune exposure information for the cohort was limited to CMV serostatus. Because some donors lacked HLA typing at each locus, the association tests relied only on the typed subset. A later genetic analysis associated a missense DCLRE1C variant with V-gene and J-gene trimming of TCR beta chains, and an independent cohort replicated the association. Cytomegalovirus status was reported to be diagnosed by the classifier with high specificity and sensitivity in both the original and validation cohorts. According to a later genetic analysis, donors in an Asian-associated ancestry cluster had fewer N-insertions in productive TCRs than the approximately 710-donor mean. When HLA alleles, especially DR and DQ, strongly co-occurred, attributing TCR associations to individual alleles was difficult. The cohort was sequenced for TCR beta chains only, and without alpha or paired-chain data the features that could be detected were limited. Compared with equally common non-associated chains, HLA-associated TCR beta chains in a later analysis were more clonally expanded and had lower generation probabilities. The presence/absence analyses assumed that sequencing depth was roughly uniform across donors, and that assumption may not be true. A further reported finding was that TCR beta sequences accurately predicted the HLA-A and HLA-B alleles for most subjects in the first cohort. It was suggested by the authors that the approach could potentially be generalized to other disease states and immunological phenotypes. Specific HLA alleles were associated with roughly 16,000 TCR beta sequences at a false discovery rate of 0.05 in a later analysis. A later analysis found that TCR association rates varied across HLA loci, with DRB1 alleles showing the most associated TCRs and HLA-C alleles the fewest. A few of the identified cytomegalovirus-associated TCR beta chains were confirmed in vitro to be specific for cytomegalovirus antigens. Because counts were too low, some 17 rarely observed V segments, including chromosome 9 orphons, were left out of the earlier analysis of roughly 600 of the donors. A total of 150 or so TCR beta chains were listed by the study as associated with cytomegalovirus.

Library generation was performed with the immunoSEQ multiplex PCR assay. For the multiplex PCR, a mixture combining 60 forward primers for TCR Vbeta segments and 13 reverse primers for TCR Jbeta segments was used. Amplification of the CDR3 region of rearranged TCR beta genes was performed with a multiplex PCR assay on genomic DNA. The amplified TCR beta libraries were sequenced on the Illumina HiSeq System as 87-base-pair reads. Per the source publication's procedure: Across the 500 to 700 repertoires, a later analysis counted some 81 million unique TCR beta chains, roughly 11 million of which were shared by at least two donors. A nearest-neighbor algorithm error-corrected the raw reads and collapsed the reads into unique sequences, merging closely related sequences to remove PCR and sequencing errors. To assign V, D and J gene segments, CDR3 sequences were aligned to IMGT reference sequences. For a sequence to be retained, a match of at least six nucleotides was required to both a V gene segment and a J gene segment. Rearrangements were classified as productive when the CDR3 lacked stop codons and remained in frame with V and J, and all other rearrangements were classified as non-productive. Following IMGT convention, CDR3 was defined as the stretch from the second conserved V-encoded cysteine to the conserved J-encoded phenylalanine. The earlier analysis of some 580 of the donors excluded any sequence lacking an unambiguous match to a single V gene segment. In an earlier analysis of about 590 of the donors, a V segment was called functional when productive rearrangements were above 56.7%, and segregating when the standard deviation between donors exceeded 5%. A statistical classification framework was built to diagnose cytomegalovirus status from the catalog of TCR beta chain sequences. V and J gene assignment, in a later analysis, came from comparing TCR nucleotide sequences with IMGT/GENE-DB human TR gene sequences. In a later analysis, CDR3 sequences and most-parsimonious VDJ recombination scenarios were assigned using the TCRdist pipeline. In a later analysis, every TCR beta chain was defined by the combination of its CDR3 amino acid sequence and its V-gene family, and reads without a unique V-gene family were dropped. As a way to deal with suspected cross-contamination and a sequencing artifact, a later analysis dropped approximately 590 nucleotide sequences that were highly shared and had low generation probability. A later analysis calculated a clonal expansion index for each public chain from normalized within-repertoire ranks of inferred template counts. In a later analysis, generation probabilities were computed with a VDJ recombination model fitted to out-of-frame rearrangements, and the resulting probabilities were checked against IGoR. In a later analysis, hypergeometric tests were used to score TCR-TCR, TCR-HLA and TCR-CMV co-occurrence, with a repertoire-size bias correction applied to TCR pairs. To estimate false discovery rates, a later analysis permuted the HLA or CMV assignments 20 times. In a later analysis, co-occurring TCRs were grouped with DBSCAN, and TCRdist sequence similarity was added when clustering was performed within HLA-allele-positive subsets. For co-occurrence clustering, repertoires with fewer than 30,000 or more than 120,000 public chains were excluded, along with roughly five repertoires with anomalous nucleotide sharing. As stored in TCRdb, this immuneACCESS dataset retains in-frame rearrangements with V and J assigned. A fraction of the clones does not appear; measured against another copy, unresolved V genes explain less than half of the discrepancy, and the remainder lacks a known reason. That table is the source of V, J and clone size, and D and trimming were worked out from the DNA. The sample table contains 95,000 to 150,000 clones; only one count was recorded for 60% to 85% of them. The ten largest clones capture about 2.6% of the sample.

Sequencing input: PBMCs. This clonotype was obtained from a woman aged 35 to 49 in good health and CMV-seropositive. The rearrangement combines TRBV19 with TRBJ1-2; D gene: possibly TRBD1, on 6 matching bases. The CDR3 region: CASRISGTPNYGYTF. The DNA sequence is given as TGTGCCAGTAGGATCTCCGGGACACCCAACTATGGCTACACCTTC.